Below are 25 T cell receptor beta chains sequenced from a single sample in a study of blood T cell repertoires in COVID-19 (dated by TCRdb to between 2020 and 2021). Library preparation used the immunoSEQ multiplex PCR assay. The table comes from immuneACCESS by way of TCRdb, which keeps in-frame sequences with V and J called. Part of the clones is missing from these tables; in studies checked, under half for an unresolved V gene and the rest for unknown reasons. Here the sample has 300,000 to 350,000 clones; approximately 85% occur a single time. The top ten clones comprise roughly 2% of the sample. What was sequenced was PBMCs or T cells enriched from blood (not recorded which). The receptors shown here come from a man aged 25 to 40 who had recovered from COVID-19.

The genes are TRBV30 and TRBJ2-5; 7 positions agree with TRBD2. Germline CDR1 and CDR2: GTSNPN and SVGIG (reference sequence). J gave up 1 base and V 2 bases, and 1 base lay outside the gene matches. The length of the CDR3 is 13 residues. The CDR3, as DNA: TGTGCCTGGAGTCCTAGCGGCCAAGAGACCCAGTACTTC. Protein product: CAWSPSGQETQYF.

The rearrangement uses TRBV2 and TRBJ1-6, with TRBD1 identical over 10 bases. The germline CDR1 and CDR2 sequences are SNHLY and FYNNEI. V shed 7 bases, J shed 8 bases, and the junction held 8 bases outside the gene matches. The CDR3 is 15 residues long. CDR3 sequence reads: CASKTDRGVHSPLHF. DNA of the CDR3: TGTGCCAGCAAAACGGACAGGGGGGTTCATTCACCCCTCCACTTT.

The CDR3 nucleotides are TGCAGCGTCATAGCGGGGGATCGATTCTACGAGCAGTACTTC. This encodes CSVIAGDRFYEQYF. The chain joins TRBV29-1 to TRBJ2-7; TRBD2 matches 9 bases. Losses at the gene ends were 6 bases for V and 3 bases for J; bases not matched to a gene: 9. The CDR3 runs to 14 residues. Germline lookup yields CDR1 SQVTM and CDR2 ANQGSEA.

This chain links TRBV25-1 with TRBJ2-7; 8 bases are shared with TRBD2. CDR3 length: 14 amino acids. Germline loops: CDR1 MGHDK, CDR2 SYGVNS. Germline trimming cut 6 bases from V and 2 bases from J; bases unmatched to any gene: 6. The CDR3 coding sequence is TGTGCCAGCAGAAGCGGGGGCTACCCCTACGAGCAGTACTTC. Protein sequence: CASRSGGYPYEQYF.

This clone occurred a few times. The chain employs TRBV7-2 and TRBJ1-6; possible D gene TRBD1, 6 bases. Trimming removed 2 bases at V and 10 bases at J, with 21 bases between. The CDR3 is 17 residues long. Germline CDR1 SGHTA, CDR2 FQGNSA. DNA of the CDR3: TGTGCCAGCAGCTTATTTCCGGCAGGGGAAAGTGAATCACCCCTCCACTTT. Its translation: CASSLFPAGESESPLHF. Complete variable domain (other parts from reference TRBV7-2 and TRBJ1-6): GAGVSQSPSNKVTEKGKDVELRCDPISGHTALYWYRQSLGQGLEFLIYFQGNSAPDKSGLPSDRFSAERTGGSVSTLTIQRTQQEDSAVYLCASSLFPAGESESPLHFGNGTRLTVT.

The chain is built from TRBV6-5 and TRBJ1-1; 8 positions agree with TRBD1. The CDR3 loop spans 14 amino acids. CDR1 and CDR2 from the germline V gene are MNHEY and SVGAGI. J lost 4 bases, V lost 7 bases, and 8 bases had no gene match. Here the CDR3 reads CASTAQGAITEAFF. CDR3 coding DNA: TGTGCCAGCACCGCCCAGGGGGCGATCACTGAAGCTTTCTTT.

V and J are TRBV9 and TRBJ2-7; weak D call: TRBD1 (6 bases). V lost 3 bases, J lost 2 bases, and 15 bases lay in between. Germline loops: CDR1 SGDLS, CDR2 YYNGEE. The length of the CDR3 is 15 residues. The CDR3 loop reads CASSARTDPTYEQYF. The CDR3 nucleotides are TGTGCCAGCAGCGCCAGGACAGATCCAACCTACGAGCAGTACTTC.

The V gene is TRBV19, the J gene TRBJ2-5; tentative D call: TRBD1 (5 bases). This CDR3 region has 17 residues. Looked up from germline, CDR1 is LNHDA and CDR2 is SQIVND (reference sequence). The V and J ends lost 9 bases and 5 bases respectively, with 28 bases between them. The CDR3 sequence is CASTPEPGIGAIETQYF. The CDR3 nucleotides are TGTGCCAGCACACCAGAACCAGGGATTGGGGCGATCGAGACCCAGTACTTC.

The chain employs TRBV9 and TRBJ1-3; D is perhaps TRBD1 (6 bases). The germline V gene encodes CDR1 SGDLS and CDR2 YYNGEE. Trimming stripped 6 bases from V and 0 bases from J, with 13 bases between. CDR3 length: 15 amino acids. For the CDR3, the DNA is TGTGCCAGCACCCAGACAGGCTCCTCTGGAAACACCATATATTTT. Encoded protein: CASTQTGSSGNTIYF.

The chain carries TRBV19 and TRBJ1-5; D gene ambiguous. The CDR3 covers 14 residues. Germline lookup yields CDR1 LNHDA and CDR2 SQIVND (reference sequence). Trimming left V 6 bases short and J 3 bases short, with 12 bases between. In nucleotides, the CDR3 is TGTGCCAGTAGGAGGCTCGGGGACAATCAGCCCCAGCATTTT. It yields the protein CASRRLGDNQPQHF.

The CDR3 sequence: CASNGEVTGELFF. CDR3 DNA: TGTGCCAGTAACGGGGAGGTTACCGGGGAGCTGTTTTTT. J is TRBJ2-2 and V is TRBV19; D might be TRBD2 (6 bases). The CDR3 runs 13 residues. CDR1 LNHDA and CDR2 SQIVND come from the germline V gene (reference sequence). V lost 7 bases to trimming and J lost 5 bases, with 11 bases between them.

The V call is TRBV7-2, the J call TRBJ1-4; perhaps TRBD1 as D (5 bases). Trimming took off 6 bases at V and 7 bases at J, with 15 bases between the two ends. Germline lookup yields CDR1 SGHTA and CDR2 FQGNSA. The CDR3 totals 14 residues. This CDR3 reads CASSLQGKGEKLFF. DNA of the CDR3: TGTGCCAGCAGTCTGCAGGGAAAAGGTGAAAAACTGTTTTTT.

V gene TRBV7-3 combines with J gene TRBJ2-6; D uncertain. The CDR3 sequence is 17 residues long. Germline V CDR1 and CDR2: SGHTA, FQGTGA. V lost 5 bases and J 1 base, leaving 15 bases between the germline ends. This CDR3 reads CASSGTTSLSGANVLTF. CDR3 in DNA: TGTGCCAGCAGCGGTACGACTTCCTTGTCTGGGGCCAACGTCCTGACTTTC.

The genes are TRBV10-3 and TRBJ2-3, with 9 bases identical to TRBD2. Germline lookup yields CDR1 ENHRY and CDR2 SYGVKD. After removal of 7 bases from V and 4 bases from J, the junction contained 6 bases not matched to a gene. The CDR3 covers 14 residues. The CDR3 DNA follows: TGTGCCATCAACGGTGCGGGGGGGCCAGATACGCAGTATTTT. Translating gives CAINGAGGPDTQYF.

V is TRBV5-8 and J is TRBJ2-7, with D unclear. Germline CDR1 is SGHTS and CDR2 is YDEGEE. The V gene lost 4 bases and the J gene lost 3 bases, with 5 bases spanning the gap. There are 11 residues in the CDR3. The CDR3 reads CASSQNYEQYF. The CDR3 DNA is TGTGCCAGCAGCCAAAACTACGAGCAGTACTTC.

The sample holds one count of this clone. The chain couples TRBV5-4 to TRBJ2-3, with 12 bases that match TRBD1. Germline V gene lookup returns CDR1 SGHNT and CDR2 YYREEE (reference sequence). V was pared by 3 bases and J by 5 bases, with 4 bases of the junction left unmatched. CDR3 length equals 15 residues. CDR3 nucleotide sequence: TGTGCCAGCAGCTCGGGACAGGGGGCGAGAGATACGCAGTATTTT. As protein: CASSSGQGARDTQYF.

The genes are TRBV6-5 and TRBJ2-1; tentative D call: TRBD1 (6 bases). V lost 8 bases and J 1 base, leaving 15 bases between the germline ends. There are 15 residues in the CDR3. CDR1 and CDR2 (germline): MNHEY, SVGAGI. The CDR3: CASVDWTDSYNEQFF. As DNA, the CDR3 is TGTGCCAGCGTTGATTGGACAGATTCCTACAATGAGCAGTTCTTC.

The chain has TRBV3-1 (or the pseudogene TRBV3-2) and TRBJ1-6; TRBD1 might be the D (6 bases). The germline gives CDR1 LGHDT, CDR2 YNNKEL (reference sequence). The length of the CDR3 is 19 residues. Trimming pared 1 base from V and 17 bases from J, leaving 33 bases between. The CDR3: CASSQASLTGTSKPFIVHF. CDR3 nucleotides: TGTGCCAGCAGCCAAGCAAGCCTCACCGGGACAAGTAAACCTTTTATTGTCCACTTT.

This rearrangement joins TRBV2 to TRBJ1-2, with TRBD1 identical over 8 bases. The junction had 8 bases not matched to a gene; V was cut back by 6 bases and J by 11 bases. This CDR3 is built from 12 residues. Germline V gene data show CDR1 as SNHLY and CDR2 as FYNNEI. In DNA form, the CDR3 reads TGTGCCAGCAGCGCCGGACAGGGAGGGTACACCTTC. It translates to CASSAGQGGYTF.

Regarding this clone: Compared with germline, one end of the junction differs, possibly owing to a read error. The rearrangement uses TRBV2 and TRBJ1-2; TRBD1 matches at 9 bases. The CDR3 is made up of 13 amino acids. Per the germline V gene, CDR1 is SNHLY and CDR2 is FYNNEI. CDR3 sequence reads: CAGRTGVFYGYTF. CDR3 DNA sequence: TGTGCCGGCAGGACAGGGGTTTTCTATGGCTACACCTTC.

V is TRBV25-1 and J is TRBJ1-4, with 7 bases matching TRBD1. CDR3 size: 13 residues. CDR1 and CDR2 from the germline V gene are MGHDK and SYGVNS. The junction had 3 bases not matched to a gene; V was cut back by 4 bases and J by 7 bases. The CDR3 DNA follows: TGTGCCAGCAGTGCGACAGGGATTGAAAAACTGTTTTTT. It is translated as CASSATGIEKLFF.

The chain links TRBV6-2 or TRBV6-3 to TRBJ2-3; D gene ambiguous. The length of the CDR3 is 16 residues. V gave up 5 bases and J gave up 4 bases, with 19 bases separating them. CDR1 is MNHEY, CDR2 SVGEGT, per germline. The DNA of the CDR3 is TGTGCCAGCAGTCCCCCCTTCTATAATGAGGCAGATACGCAGTATTTT. It is translated as CASSPPFYNEADTQYF.

As DNA, the CDR3 is TGTGCCAGCAGCTTCGGGACGGAGGGTTATTCACCCCTCCACTTT. This translates into CASSFGTEGYSPLHF. This chain links TRBV11-2 with TRBJ1-6; D perhaps matches TRBD1 (5 bases). Trimming removed 3 bases at V and 8 bases at J, with 14 bases between. The CDR3 runs to 15 residues. Germline V gene sequence: CDR1 SGHAT, CDR2 FQNNGV. The variable domain in full, with the rest retrieved from reference TRBV11-2 and TRBJ1-6, is EAGVAQSPRYKIIEKRQSVAFWCNPISGHATLYWYQQILGQGPKLLIQFQNNGVVDDSQLPKDRFSAERLKGVDSTLKIQPAKLEDSAVYLCASSFGTEGYSPLHFGNGTRLTVT.

The genes are TRBV10-3 and TRBJ1-2; D remains ambiguous. The V gene's germline CDR1 is ENHRY and CDR2 SYGVKD. The CDR3 totals 14 residues. Trimming removed 2 bases at V and 0 bases at J, with 7 bases between. As DNA, the CDR3 is TGTGCCATCAGTGAGGAGGCCACTAACTATGGCTACACCTTC. This gives the protein CAISEEATNYGYTF.

This clone was detected a few times. The CDR3: CASNLRSTDTQYF. The CDR3 coding sequence is TGTGCCAGCAACCTACGGTCCACAGATACGCAGTATTTT. The V and J genes are TRBV7-9 and TRBJ2-3, with D unclear. V lost 7 bases to trimming and J lost 2 bases, with 10 bases between them. The CDR3 length is 13 residues. CDR1 is SEHNR, CDR2 FQNEAQ, per germline (reference sequence).